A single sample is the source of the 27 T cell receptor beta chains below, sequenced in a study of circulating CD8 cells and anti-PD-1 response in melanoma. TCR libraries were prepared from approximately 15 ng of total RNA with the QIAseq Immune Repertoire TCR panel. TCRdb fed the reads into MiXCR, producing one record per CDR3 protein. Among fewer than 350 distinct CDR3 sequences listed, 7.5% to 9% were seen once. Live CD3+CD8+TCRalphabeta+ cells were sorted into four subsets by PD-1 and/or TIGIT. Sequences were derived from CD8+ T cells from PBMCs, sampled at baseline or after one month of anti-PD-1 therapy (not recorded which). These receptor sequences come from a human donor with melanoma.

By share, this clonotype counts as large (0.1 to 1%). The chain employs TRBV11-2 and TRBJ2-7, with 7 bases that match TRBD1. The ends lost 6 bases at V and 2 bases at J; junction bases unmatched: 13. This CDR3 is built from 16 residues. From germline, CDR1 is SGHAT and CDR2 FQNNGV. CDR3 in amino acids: CASRGKQGIFAYEQYF. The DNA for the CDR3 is TGTGCCAGCAGGGGAAAACAGGGGATTTTCGCCTACGAGCAGTACTTC.

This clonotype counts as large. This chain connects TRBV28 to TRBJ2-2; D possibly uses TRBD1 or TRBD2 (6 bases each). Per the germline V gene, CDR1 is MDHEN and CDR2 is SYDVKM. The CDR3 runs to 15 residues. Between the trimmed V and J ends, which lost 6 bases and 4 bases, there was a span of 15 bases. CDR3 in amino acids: CASRPHREVTGELFF. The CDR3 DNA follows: TGTGCCAGCAGGCCCCACAGGGAGGTCACCGGGGAGCTGTTTTTT.

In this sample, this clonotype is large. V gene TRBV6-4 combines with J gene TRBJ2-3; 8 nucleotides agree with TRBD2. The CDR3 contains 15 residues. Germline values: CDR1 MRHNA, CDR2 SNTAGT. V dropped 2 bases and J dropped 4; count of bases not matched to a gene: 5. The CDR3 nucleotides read TGTGCCAGCAGTGACGACGGGGGGGCGGCAGATACGCAGTATTTT. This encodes CASSDDGGAADTQYF.

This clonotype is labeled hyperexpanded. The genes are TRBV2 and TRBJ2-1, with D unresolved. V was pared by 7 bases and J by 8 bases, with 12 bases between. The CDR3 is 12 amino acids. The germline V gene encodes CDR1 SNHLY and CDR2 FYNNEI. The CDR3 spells CASTPRDDEQFF. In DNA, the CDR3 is TGTGCCAGCACCCCCCGAGACGATGAGCAGTTCTTC.

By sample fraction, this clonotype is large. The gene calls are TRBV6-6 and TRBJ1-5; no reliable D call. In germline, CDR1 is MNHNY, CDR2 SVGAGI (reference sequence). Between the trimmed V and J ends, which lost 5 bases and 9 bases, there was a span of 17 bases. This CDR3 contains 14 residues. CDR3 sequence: CASSVSAARWPQHF. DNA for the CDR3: TGTGCCAGCAGTGTCAGTGCGGCTAGGTGGCCCCAGCATTTT.

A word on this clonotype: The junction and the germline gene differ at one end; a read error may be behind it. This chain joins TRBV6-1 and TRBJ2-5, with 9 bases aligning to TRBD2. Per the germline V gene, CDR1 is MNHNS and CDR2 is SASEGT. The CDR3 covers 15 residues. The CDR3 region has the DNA TGTGCCAGCGGTAAGGAGGCGGGGGGGCAAGAGGCCCAGTACTTC. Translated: CASGKEAGGQEAQYF.

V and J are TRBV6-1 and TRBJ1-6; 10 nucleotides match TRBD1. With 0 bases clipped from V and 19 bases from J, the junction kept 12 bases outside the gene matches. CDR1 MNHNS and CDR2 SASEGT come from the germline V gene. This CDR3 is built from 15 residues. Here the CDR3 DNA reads TGTGCCAGCAGTGAAGCGACAGGGGGCAATTCACCCCCTCACTTT. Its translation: CASSEATGGNSPPHF.

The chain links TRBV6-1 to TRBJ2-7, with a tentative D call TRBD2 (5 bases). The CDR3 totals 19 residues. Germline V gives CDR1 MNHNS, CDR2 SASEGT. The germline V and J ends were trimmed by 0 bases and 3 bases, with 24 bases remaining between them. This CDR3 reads CASSEATAVLWTTRYEQYF. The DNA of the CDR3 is TGTGCCAGCAGTGAAGCCACAGCGGTCCTCTGGACGACTCGCTACGAGCAGTACTTC.

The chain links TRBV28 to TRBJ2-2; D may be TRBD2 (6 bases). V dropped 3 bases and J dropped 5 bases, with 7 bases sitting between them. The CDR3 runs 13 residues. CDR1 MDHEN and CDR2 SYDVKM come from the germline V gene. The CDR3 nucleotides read TGTGCCAGCAGTTTCCGGGGGACCGGGGAGCTGTTTTTT. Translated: CASSFRGTGELFF.

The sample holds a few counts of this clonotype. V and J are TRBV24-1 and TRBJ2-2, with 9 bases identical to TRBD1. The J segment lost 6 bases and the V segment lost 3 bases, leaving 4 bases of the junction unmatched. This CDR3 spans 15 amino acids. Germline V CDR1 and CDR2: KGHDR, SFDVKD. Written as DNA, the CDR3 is TGTGCCACCAGTGATGGGGACAGGGAGTCCGGGGAGCTGTTTTTT. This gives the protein CATSDGDRESGELFF.

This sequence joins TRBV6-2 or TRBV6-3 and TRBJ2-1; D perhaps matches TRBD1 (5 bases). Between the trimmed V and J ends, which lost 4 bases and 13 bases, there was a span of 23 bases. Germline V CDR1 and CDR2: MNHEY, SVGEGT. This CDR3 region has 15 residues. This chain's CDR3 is CASSSPAGRREAQFF. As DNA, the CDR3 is TGTGCCAGCAGTTCCCCAGCAGGGCGGAGAGAGGCCCAGTTCTTC.

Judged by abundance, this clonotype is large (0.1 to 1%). CDR3 residues: CASSQDGTGYEQYF. Written as DNA, the CDR3 is TGTGCCAGCAGCCAAGACGGGACAGGCTACGAGCAGTACTTC. V gene TRBV4-2 combines with J gene TRBJ2-7, with 8 bases identical to TRBD1. The V segment lost 0 bases and the J segment 3 bases; nucleotides outside the gene matches: 1. There are 14 residues in the CDR3. CDR1 and CDR2 (germline): LGHNA, YNFKEQ.

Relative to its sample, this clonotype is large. DNA of the CDR3: TGTGCCACCATACCCGGGACAGGGACGACCGGGGAGCTGTTTTTT. Encoded protein: CATIPGTGTTGELFF. The rearrangement links TRBV19 to TRBJ2-2; TRBD1 matches at 9 bases. V lost 10 bases to trimming and J lost 5 bases; unmatched junction nucleotides: 11. Germline CDR1 LNHDA, CDR2 SQIVND (reference sequence). The CDR3 totals 15 residues.

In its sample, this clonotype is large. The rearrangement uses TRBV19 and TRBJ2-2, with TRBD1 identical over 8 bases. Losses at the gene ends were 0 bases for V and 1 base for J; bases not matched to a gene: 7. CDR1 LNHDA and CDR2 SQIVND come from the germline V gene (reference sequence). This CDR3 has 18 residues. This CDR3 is CASSIDRTGRKNTGELFF. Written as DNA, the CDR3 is TGTGCCAGTAGTATAGATCGGACAGGGAGAAAGAACACCGGGGAGCTGTTTTTT.

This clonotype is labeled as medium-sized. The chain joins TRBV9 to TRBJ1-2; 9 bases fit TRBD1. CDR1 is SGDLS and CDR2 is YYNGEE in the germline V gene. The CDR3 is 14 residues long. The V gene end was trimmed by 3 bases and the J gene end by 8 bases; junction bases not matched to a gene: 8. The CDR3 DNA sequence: TGTGCCAGCAGCGCGGGACAGGGAGTAGGGGGCTACACCTTC. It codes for CASSAGQGVGGYTF.

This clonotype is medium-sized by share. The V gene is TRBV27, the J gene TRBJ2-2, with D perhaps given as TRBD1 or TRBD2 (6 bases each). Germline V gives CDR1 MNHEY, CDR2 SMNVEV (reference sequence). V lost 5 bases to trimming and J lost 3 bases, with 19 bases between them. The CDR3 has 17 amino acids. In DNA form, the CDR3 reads TGTGCCAGCAGTCCCAGTGTGGGGGGCAGGTACACCGGGGAGCTGTTTTTT. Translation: CASSPSVGGRYTGELFF.

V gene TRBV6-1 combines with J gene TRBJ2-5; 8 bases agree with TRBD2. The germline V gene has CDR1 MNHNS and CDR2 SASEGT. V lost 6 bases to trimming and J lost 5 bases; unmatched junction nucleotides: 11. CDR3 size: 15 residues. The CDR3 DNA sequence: TGTGCCAGCAGCGAAAAGTCCGGGGGGGCGGAGACCCAGTACTTC. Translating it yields CASSEKSGGAETQYF.

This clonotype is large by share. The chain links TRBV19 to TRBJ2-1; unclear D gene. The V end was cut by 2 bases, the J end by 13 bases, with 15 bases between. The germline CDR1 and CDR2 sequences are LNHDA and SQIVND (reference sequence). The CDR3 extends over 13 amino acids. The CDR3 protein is CASSISQAKRQFF. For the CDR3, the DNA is TGTGCCAGTAGTATATCGCAGGCTAAGCGACAGTTCTTC.

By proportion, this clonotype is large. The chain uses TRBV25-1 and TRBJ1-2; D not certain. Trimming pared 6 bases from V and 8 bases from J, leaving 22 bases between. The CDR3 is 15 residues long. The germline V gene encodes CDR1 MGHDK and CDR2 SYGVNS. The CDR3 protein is CASRHHVRLMAGYTF. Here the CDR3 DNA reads TGTGCCAGCAGACACCACGTCCGTCTAATGGCGGGCTACACCTTC.

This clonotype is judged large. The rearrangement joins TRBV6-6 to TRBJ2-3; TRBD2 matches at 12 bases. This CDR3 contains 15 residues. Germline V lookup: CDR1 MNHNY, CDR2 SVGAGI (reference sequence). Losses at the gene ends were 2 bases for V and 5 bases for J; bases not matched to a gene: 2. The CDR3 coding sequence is TGTGCCAGCAGTTACCTAGCGGGGGGGCAAGATACGCAGTATTTT. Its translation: CASSYLAGGQDTQYF.

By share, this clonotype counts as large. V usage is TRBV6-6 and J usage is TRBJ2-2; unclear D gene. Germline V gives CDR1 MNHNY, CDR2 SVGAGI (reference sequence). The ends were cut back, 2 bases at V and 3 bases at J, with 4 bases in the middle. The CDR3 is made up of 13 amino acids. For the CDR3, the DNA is TGTGCCAGCAGTTACAGGGACACCGGGGAGCTGTTTTTT. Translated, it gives CASSYRDTGELFF.

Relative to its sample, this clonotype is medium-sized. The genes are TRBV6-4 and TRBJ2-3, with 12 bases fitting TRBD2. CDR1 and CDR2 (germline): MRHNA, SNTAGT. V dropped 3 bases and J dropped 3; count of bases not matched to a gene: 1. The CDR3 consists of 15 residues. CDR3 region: CASSEGTSGTDTQYF. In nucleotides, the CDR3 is TGTGCCAGCAGTGAAGGGACTAGCGGGACAGATACGCAGTATTTT.

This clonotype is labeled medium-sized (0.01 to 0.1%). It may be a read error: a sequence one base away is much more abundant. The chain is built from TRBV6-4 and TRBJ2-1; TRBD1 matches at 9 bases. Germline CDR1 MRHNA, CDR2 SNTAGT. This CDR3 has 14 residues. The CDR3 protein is CASSEIQGANGQFF. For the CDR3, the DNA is TGTGCCAGCAGTGAAATACAGGGGGCGAATGGGCAGTTCTTC.

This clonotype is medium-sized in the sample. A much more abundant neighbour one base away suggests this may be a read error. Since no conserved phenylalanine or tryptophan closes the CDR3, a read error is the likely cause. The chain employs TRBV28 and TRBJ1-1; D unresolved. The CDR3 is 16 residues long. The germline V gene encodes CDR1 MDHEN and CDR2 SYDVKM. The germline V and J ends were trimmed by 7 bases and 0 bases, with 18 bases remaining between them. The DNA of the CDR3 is TGTGCCAGCACCACGAGCACCAGATCAATGAACACTGAAGCTTTCCTT. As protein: CASTTSTRSMNTEAFL.

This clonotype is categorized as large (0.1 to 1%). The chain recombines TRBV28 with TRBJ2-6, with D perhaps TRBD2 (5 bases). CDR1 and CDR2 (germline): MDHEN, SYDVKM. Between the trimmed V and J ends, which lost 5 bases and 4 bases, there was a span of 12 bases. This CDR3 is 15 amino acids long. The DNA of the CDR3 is TGTGCCAGCAGTCCATTGGAGGACGGGGCCAACGTCCTGACTTTC. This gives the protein CASSPLEDGANVLTF.

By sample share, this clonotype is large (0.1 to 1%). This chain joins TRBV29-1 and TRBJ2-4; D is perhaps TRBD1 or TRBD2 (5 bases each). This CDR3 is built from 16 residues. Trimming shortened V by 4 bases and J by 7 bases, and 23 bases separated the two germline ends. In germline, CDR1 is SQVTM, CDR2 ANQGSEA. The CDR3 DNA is TGCAGCGTTGTTGCCTCACGAGGGGCCCACCGGAACATTCAGTACTTC. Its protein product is CSVVASRGAHRNIQYF.

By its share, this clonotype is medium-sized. The CDR3 here is CATSDTRPPNNEQFF. The CDR3 DNA follows: TGTGCCACCAGTGACACCCGGCCCCCTAACAATGAGCAGTTCTTC. The chain combines TRBV24-1 with TRBJ2-1, with unresolved D. This CDR3 spans 15 amino acids. V lost 4 bases and J lost 5, with 14 bases in between. Germline V gene sequence: CDR1 KGHDR, CDR2 SFDVKD.